This TCR beta chain was observed in a study of blood T cell repertoires in COVID-19. CDR1 is SGHRS, CDR2 YFSETQ, per germline. The V gene end was trimmed by 0 bases and the J gene end by 12 bases; junction bases not matched to a gene: 12. This CDR3 spans 18 amino acids. Generated by immunoSEQ multiplex PCR, the TCRdb table keeps only in-frame clones and is missing some. The sample has approximately 270,000 clones, around 83% seen once. The sequenced sample consisted of peripheral blood. V is TRBV5-1 and J is TRBJ2-1; 16 positions match TRBD2. The sequence was collected from an elderly man with acute or convalescent COVID-19. This chain's CDR3 is CASSLAGTSGRASVVQFF. The CDR3 DNA follows: TGCGCCAGCAGCTTGGCCGGGACTAGCGGGAGGGCCTCAGTTGTGCAGTTCTTC. Variable domain in full (rest from reference TRBV5-1 and TRBJ2-1): KAGVTQTPRYLIKTRGQQVTLSCSPISGHRSVSWYQQTPGQGLQFLFEYFSETQRNKGNFPGRFSGRQFSNSRSEMNVSTLELGDSALYLCASSLAGTSGRASVVQFFGPGTRLTVL.